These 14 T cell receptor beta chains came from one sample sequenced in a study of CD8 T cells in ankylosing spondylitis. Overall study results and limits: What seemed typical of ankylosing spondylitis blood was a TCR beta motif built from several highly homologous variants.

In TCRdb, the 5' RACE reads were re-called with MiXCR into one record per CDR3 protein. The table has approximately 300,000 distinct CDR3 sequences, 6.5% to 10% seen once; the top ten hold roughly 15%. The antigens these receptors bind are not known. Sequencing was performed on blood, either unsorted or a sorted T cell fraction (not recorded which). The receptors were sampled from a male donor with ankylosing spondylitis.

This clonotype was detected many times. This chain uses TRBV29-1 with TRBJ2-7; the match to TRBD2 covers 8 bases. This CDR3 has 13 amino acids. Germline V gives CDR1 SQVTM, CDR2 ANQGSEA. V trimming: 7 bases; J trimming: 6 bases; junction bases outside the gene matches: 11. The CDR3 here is CSAGGVSFSEQYF. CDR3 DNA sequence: TGCAGCGCCGGGGGGGTGAGTTTTTCCGAGCAGTACTTC.

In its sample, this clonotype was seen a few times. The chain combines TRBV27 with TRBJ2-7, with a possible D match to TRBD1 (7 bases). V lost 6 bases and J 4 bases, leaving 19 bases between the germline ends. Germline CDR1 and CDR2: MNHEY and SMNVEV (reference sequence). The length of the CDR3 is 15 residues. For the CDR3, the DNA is TGTGCCAGCAGCCCAGGGGGGCAGGGAGGATACGAGCAGTACTTC. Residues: CASSPGGQGGYEQYF.

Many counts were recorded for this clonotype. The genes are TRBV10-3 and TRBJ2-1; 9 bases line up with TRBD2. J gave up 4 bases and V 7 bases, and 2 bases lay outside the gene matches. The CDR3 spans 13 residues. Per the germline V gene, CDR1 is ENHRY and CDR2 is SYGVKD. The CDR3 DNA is TGTGCCATCACTAGCGGGACATACAATGAGCAGTTCTTC. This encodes CAITSGTYNEQFF.

In nucleotides, the CDR3 is TGTGCCACCAGCAGAGACCGGGTCGGGGGATACACCGGGGAGCTGTTTTTT. Translation gives CATSRDRVGGYTGELFF. The rearrangement uses TRBV15 and TRBJ2-2; D might be TRBD2 (6 bases). The CDR3 extends over 17 amino acids. CDR1 is LNHNV and CDR2 is YYDKDF in the germline V gene (reference sequence). Trimming shortened V by 0 bases and J by 3 bases, and 14 bases separated the two germline ends.

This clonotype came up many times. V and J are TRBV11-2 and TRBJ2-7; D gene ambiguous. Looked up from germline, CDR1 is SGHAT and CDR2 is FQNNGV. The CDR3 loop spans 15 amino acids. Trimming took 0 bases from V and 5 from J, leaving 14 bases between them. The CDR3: CASSLDRVGPNEQYF. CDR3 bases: TGTGCCAGCAGCTTAGATCGGGTCGGACCGAACGAGCAGTACTTC.

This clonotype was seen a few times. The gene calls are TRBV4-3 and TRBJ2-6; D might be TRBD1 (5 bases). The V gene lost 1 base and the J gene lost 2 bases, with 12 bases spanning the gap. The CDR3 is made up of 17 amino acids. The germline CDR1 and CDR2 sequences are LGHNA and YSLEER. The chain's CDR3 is CASSQADSPTGANVLTF. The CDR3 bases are TGCGCCAGCAGCCAAGCCGACAGTCCCACTGGGGCCAACGTCCTGACTTTC.

For the CDR3, the DNA is TGTGCCACCCGCCGTGGGGGAGAGCGCGAGCAGTACTTC. Translated, it gives CATRRGGEREQYF. The chain employs TRBV10-3 and TRBJ2-7; TRBD1 or TRBD2 may be the D gene (5 bases each). The V end lost 10 bases, the J end lost 6 bases, and 19 bases lay between the germline ends. This CDR3 is 13 amino acids long. Germline V CDR1 and CDR2: ENHRY, SYGVKD.

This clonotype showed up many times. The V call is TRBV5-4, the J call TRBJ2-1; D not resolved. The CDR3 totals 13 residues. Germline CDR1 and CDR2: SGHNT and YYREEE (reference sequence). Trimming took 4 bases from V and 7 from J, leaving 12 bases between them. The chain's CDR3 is CASSPGPGNEQFF. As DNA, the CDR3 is TGTGCCAGCAGCCCAGGCCCTGGGAATGAGCAGTTCTTC.

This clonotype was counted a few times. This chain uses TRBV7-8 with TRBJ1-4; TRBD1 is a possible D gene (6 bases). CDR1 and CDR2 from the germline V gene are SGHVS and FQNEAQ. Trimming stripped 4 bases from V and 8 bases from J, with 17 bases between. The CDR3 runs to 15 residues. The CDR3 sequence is CASSSYREKEEKLFF. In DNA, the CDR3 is TGTGCCAGCAGCTCCTACAGGGAAAAGGAGGAAAAACTGTTTTTT.

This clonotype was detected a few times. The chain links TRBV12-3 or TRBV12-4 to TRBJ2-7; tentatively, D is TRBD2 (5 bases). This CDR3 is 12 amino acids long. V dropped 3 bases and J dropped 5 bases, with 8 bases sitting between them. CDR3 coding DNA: TGTGCCAGCAGTTTTTTTAGCGACGAGCAGTACTTC. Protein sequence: CASSFFSDEQYF.

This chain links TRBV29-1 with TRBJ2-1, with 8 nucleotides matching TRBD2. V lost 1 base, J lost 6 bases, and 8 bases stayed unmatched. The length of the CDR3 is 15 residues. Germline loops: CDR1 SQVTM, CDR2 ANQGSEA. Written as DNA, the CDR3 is TGCAGCGTTGAAGCGACGGGACTAGAAGGCAATGAGCAGTTCTTC. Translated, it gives CSVEATGLEGNEQFF.

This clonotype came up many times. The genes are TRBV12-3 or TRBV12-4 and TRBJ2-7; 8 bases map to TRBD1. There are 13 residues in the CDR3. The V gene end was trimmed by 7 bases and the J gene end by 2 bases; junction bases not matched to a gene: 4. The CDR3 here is CASTGTGTYEQYF. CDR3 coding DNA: TGTGCCAGCACCGGGACAGGCACCTACGAGCAGTACTTC.

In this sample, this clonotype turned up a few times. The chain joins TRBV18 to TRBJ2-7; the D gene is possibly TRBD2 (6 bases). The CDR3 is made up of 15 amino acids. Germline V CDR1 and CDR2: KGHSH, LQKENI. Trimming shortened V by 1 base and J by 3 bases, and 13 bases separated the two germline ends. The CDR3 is CASSPRVWEVYEQYF. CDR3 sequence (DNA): TGTGCCAGCTCACCACGGGTCTGGGAGGTCTACGAGCAGTACTTC.

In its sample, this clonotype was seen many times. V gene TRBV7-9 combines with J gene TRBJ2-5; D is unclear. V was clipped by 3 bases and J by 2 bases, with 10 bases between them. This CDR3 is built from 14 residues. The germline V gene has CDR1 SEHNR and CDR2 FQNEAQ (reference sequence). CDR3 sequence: CASSFLPNQETQYF. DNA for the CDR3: TGTGCCAGCAGCTTTCTCCCAAATCAAGAGACCCAGTACTTC.